This T cell receptor (beta chain) was found in a study of T cell repertoires in cytomegalovirus infection. Across the study: The study used recently identified HLA-C-restricted and well-studied HLA-B-restricted CMV epitopes. Matching HLA type, along with CMV infection, was indicated by public TCR beta signatures. General study findings and limits: CMV-specific TCR beta clonotypes restricted by HLA-C dominated the ex vivo response. People with CMV and the relevant HLA were identified by cumulative public TCR beta family frequency.

As for this clonotype: Its antigen is not known.

The length of the CDR3 is 13 residues. CDR1 is LNHDA, CDR2 SQIVND, per germline (reference sequence). V was cut by 3 bases and J by 7 bases, with 12 bases left in between. TCRdb recomputed calls from the reads with MiXCR, one row per CDR3 protein. The sample carries 80,000 or so distinct CDR3 sequences, roughly 40% recorded once. This receptor was obtained from a human donor in good health (CMV status not recorded). Some clones in this sample may be carry-over from other donors' samples. The sample here was CD8+ T cells from cultured PBMCs, taken from culture after CMV antigen stimulation. The genes are TRBV19 and TRBJ1-2, with D unresolved. CDR3: CASSIGQRAGYTF. Here the CDR3 DNA reads TGTGCCAGTAGTATCGGTCAAAGGGCTGGCTACACCTTC.